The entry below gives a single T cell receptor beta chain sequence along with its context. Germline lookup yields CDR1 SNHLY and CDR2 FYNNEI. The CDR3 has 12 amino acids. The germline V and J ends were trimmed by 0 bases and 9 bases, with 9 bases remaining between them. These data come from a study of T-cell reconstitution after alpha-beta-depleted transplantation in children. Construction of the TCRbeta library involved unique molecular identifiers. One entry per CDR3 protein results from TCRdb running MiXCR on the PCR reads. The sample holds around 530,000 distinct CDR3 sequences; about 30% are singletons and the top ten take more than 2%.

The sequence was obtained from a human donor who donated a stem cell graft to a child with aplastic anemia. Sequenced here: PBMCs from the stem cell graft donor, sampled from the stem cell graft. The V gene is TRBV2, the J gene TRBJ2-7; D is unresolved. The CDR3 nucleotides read TGTGCCAGCAGTGAAGCGATAATTCGGCAGTACTTC. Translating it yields CASSEAIIRQYF.